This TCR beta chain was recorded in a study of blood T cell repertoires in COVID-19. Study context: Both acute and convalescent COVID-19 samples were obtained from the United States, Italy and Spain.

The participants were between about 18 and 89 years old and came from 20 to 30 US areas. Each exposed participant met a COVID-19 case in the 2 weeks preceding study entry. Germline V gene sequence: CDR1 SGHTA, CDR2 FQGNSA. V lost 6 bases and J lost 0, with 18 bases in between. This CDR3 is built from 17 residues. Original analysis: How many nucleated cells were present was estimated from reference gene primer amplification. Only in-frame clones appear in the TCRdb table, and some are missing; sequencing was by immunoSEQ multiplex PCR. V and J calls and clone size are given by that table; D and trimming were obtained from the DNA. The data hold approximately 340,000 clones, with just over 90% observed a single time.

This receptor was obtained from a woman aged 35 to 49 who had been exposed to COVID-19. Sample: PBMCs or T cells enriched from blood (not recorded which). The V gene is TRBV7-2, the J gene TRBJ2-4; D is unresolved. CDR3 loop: CASSRLEAELAKNIQYF. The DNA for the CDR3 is TGTGCCAGCAGTCGTTTAGAGGCGGAACTAGCCAAAAACATTCAGTACTTC.